The next 24 T cell receptor beta chains were all read from a single sample in a study of shared clonotypes between healthy human individuals. The protocol was immunoSEQ multiplex PCR, while the TCRdb copy is restricted to in-frame clones and leaves out a portion. In the table there are 550,000 to 850,000 clones, 74% of which are singletons. The sequencing sample was made of memory CD4+ T cells sorted from blood. Subset in this sample: CD45RA-negative fraction. These receptors all come from a woman aged 25 to 39 in good health.

The V call is TRBV6-5, the J call TRBJ2-3; 7 bases map to TRBD2. The trim removed 0 bases at V and 4 bases at J, leaving 7 bases unmatched. The CDR3 extends over 16 amino acids. Per the germline V gene, CDR1 is MNHEY and CDR2 is SVGAGI. The CDR3, as DNA: TGTGCCAGCAGTTACTCAGGGGCGGGAGACTCAGATACGCAGTATTTT. Its translation: CASSYSGAGDSDTQYF.

This clone has at least ten counts. The V call is TRBV19, the J call TRBJ2-5; D may be TRBD1 or TRBD2 (5 bases each). With 4 bases removed from V and 4 bases from J, the gap between germline ends came to 10 bases. In germline, CDR1 is LNHDA, CDR2 SQIVND (reference sequence). The CDR3 length is 13 residues. As DNA, the CDR3 is TGTGCCAGTAGTACCCGGGACGGAGAGACCCAGTACTTC. Protein product: CASSTRDGETQYF.

The rearrangement uses TRBV2 and TRBJ2-7; TRBD1 might be the D (6 bases). Germline CDR1 SNHLY, CDR2 FYNNEI. CDR3 length equals 14 residues. Between the trimmed V and J ends, which lost 5 bases and 6 bases, there was a span of 17 bases. The CDR3, as DNA: TGTGCCAGCAGTCGTGCGGACAGCATCTCCGAGCAGTACTTC. Residues: CASSRADSISEQYF.

This chain connects TRBV29-1 to TRBJ1-1; D uncertain. The V end was cut by 2 bases, the J end by 6 bases, with 10 bases between. This CDR3 is 12 amino acids long. The germline CDR1 and CDR2 sequences are SQVTM and ANQGSEA. The DNA for the CDR3 is TGCAGCGTTGAACCCGGGTTCGCTGAAGCTTTCTTT. As protein: CSVEPGFAEAFF.

This chain joins TRBV29-1 and TRBJ2-3, with D perhaps TRBD2 (5 bases). The length of the CDR3 is 14 residues. Trimming removed 8 bases from V and 5 bases from J, with 20 bases in between. Germline V lookup: CDR1 SQVTM, CDR2 ANQGSEA. CDR3 protein: CSSVDGERGDTQYF. The CDR3 nucleotides are TGCAGCTCAGTAGATGGGGAGCGAGGAGATACGCAGTATTTT.

The chain recombines TRBV19 with TRBJ2-7; 10 positions match TRBD1. The CDR3 spans 17 residues. J gave up 1 base and V 4 bases, and 10 bases lay outside the gene matches. Looked up from germline, CDR1 is LNHDA and CDR2 is SQIVND (reference sequence). The DNA of the CDR3 is TGTGCCAGTAGTAAAGGACAGGGGGGCGAAATATCCTACGAGCAGTACTTC. Its protein is CASSKGQGGEISYEQYF.

The chain employs TRBV15 and TRBJ2-7; TRBD2 matches at 14 bases. Germline-derived CDR1 and CDR2 are LNHNV and YYDKDF (reference sequence). The CDR3 contains 15 residues. V lost 5 bases, J lost 6 bases, and 6 bases stayed unmatched. This chain's CDR3 is CATSGGLAGGFEQYF. In DNA form, the CDR3 reads TGTGCCACCAGCGGAGGACTAGCGGGAGGATTCGAGCAGTACTTC.

V usage is TRBV15 and J usage is TRBJ2-3; D ambiguous. V was cut by 6 bases and J by 3 bases, with 10 bases left in between. Germline CDR1 is LNHNV and CDR2 is YYDKDF (reference sequence). This CDR3 is 13 amino acids long. In DNA form, the CDR3 reads TGTGCCACCAGTCCCGCGGCTACAGATACGCAGTATTTT. Its protein product is CATSPAATDTQYF.

This chain uses TRBV28 with TRBJ2-1; 11 bases agree with TRBD1. The CDR3 extends over 16 amino acids. Trimming cost V 6 bases and J 5 bases; bases outside gene matches: 9. Germline lookup yields CDR1 MDHEN and CDR2 SYDVKM. The CDR3 DNA reads TGTGCCAGCAGCCAGCCGGGACAGGGGGTGGACAATGAGCAGTTCTTC. Translation: CASSQPGQGVDNEQFF.

The CDR3 DNA is TGTGCCAGCAGCTTAAATTCCTACGAGCAGTACTTC. Translated: CASSLNSYEQYF. The genes are TRBV7-6 and TRBJ2-7; D gene unclear. This CDR3 spans 12 amino acids. Germline-derived CDR1 and CDR2 are SGHVS and FNYEAQ. Trimming removed 2 bases from V and 1 base from J, with 3 bases in between.

The rearrangement uses TRBV7-3 and TRBJ2-3, with 11 positions matching TRBD1. Germline V gene sequence: CDR1 SGHTA, CDR2 FQGTGA. The CDR3 contains 15 residues. Losses at the gene ends were 4 bases for V and 5 bases for J; bases not matched to a gene: 5. The CDR3 DNA reads TGTGCCAGCAGCTCCGGGACAGGGGGTCTAGATACGCAGTATTTT. This encodes CASSSGTGGLDTQYF. Full variable domain (missing parts from reference TRBV7-3 and TRBJ2-3): GAGVSQTPSNKVTEKGKYVELRCDPISGHTALYWYRQSLGQGPEFLIYFQGTGAADDSGLPNDRFFAVRPEGSVSTLKIQRTERGDSAVYLCASSSGTGGLDTQYFGPGTRLTVL.

This chain joins TRBV7-2 and TRBJ2-1, with TRBD2 identical over 12 bases. CDR3 length: 19 residues. Losses at the gene ends were 6 bases for V and 7 bases for J; bases not matched to a gene: 19. CDR1 is SGHTA, CDR2 FQGNSA, per germline. In nucleotides, the CDR3 is TGTGCCAGCAGTCCCTCCGGGACTAGCGGGTTTAGGGTCGGAAATGAGCAGTTCTTC. This translates into CASSPSGTSGFRVGNEQFF.

The genes are TRBV28 and TRBJ2-5; TRBD2 matches 8 bases. V shed 6 bases and J 6 bases; nucleotides not matched to a gene: 9. CDR3 size: 14 residues. Germline lookup yields CDR1 MDHEN and CDR2 SYDVKM. CDR3 nucleotides: TGTGCCAGCAGGGTAGCGGGATCCGACCAGACCCAGTACTTC. It specifies CASRVAGSDQTQYF.

In the case of this clone: The same CDR3 can be traced to other DNA sequences in this sample. The chain carries TRBV11-3 and TRBJ2-1; the D gene is possibly TRBD1 (5 bases). The CDR3 extends over 15 amino acids. The ends were cut back, 4 bases at V and 0 bases at J, with 10 bases in the middle. Germline lookup yields CDR1 SGHNT and CDR2 YENEEA. The CDR3 is CASSSGQGSYNEQFF. DNA of the CDR3: TGTGCCAGCAGCTCTGGGCAGGGCTCCTACAATGAGCAGTTCTTC.

This clone was counted a single time. The CDR3 DNA reads TGTGCCAGCAGCAGGCGACAGGGGAACACCGGGGAGCTGTTTTTT. Translated: CASSRRQGNTGELFF. The chain recombines TRBV11-3 with TRBJ2-2; 7 bases align to TRBD1. Trimming cost V 5 bases and J 1 base; bases outside gene matches: 4. This CDR3 is built from 15 residues. Germline V gives CDR1 SGHNT, CDR2 YENEEA.

This rearrangement joins TRBV5-6 to TRBJ2-7; D unclear. CDR3 length: 14 residues. Germline V lookup: CDR1 SGHDT, CDR2 YYEEEE. The V end lost 2 bases, the J end lost 2 bases, and 11 bases lay between the germline ends. CDR3 amino acids: CASSFVGIPYEQYF. Here the CDR3 DNA reads TGTGCCAGCAGCTTTGTGGGGATCCCCTACGAGCAGTACTTC.

This rearrangement joins TRBV11-3 to TRBJ2-2; no clear D. Germline V lookup: CDR1 SGHNT, CDR2 YENEEA. This CDR3 has 16 residues. The V end was cut by 5 bases, the J end by 6 bases, with 19 bases between. The DNA of the CDR3 is TGTGCCAGCAGCCCTACAGTATTTGTGGGCCCCGGGGAGCTGTTTTTT. This sequence encodes CASSPTVFVGPGELFF.

The V and J genes are TRBV2 and TRBJ2-7; D gene uncertain. In germline, CDR1 is SNHLY, CDR2 FYNNEI. V was cut by 3 bases and J by 0 bases, with 15 bases left in between. CDR3 length equals 16 residues. In nucleotides, the CDR3 is TGTGCCAGCAGTGATAGGATTCGGGCCAACTCCTACGAGCAGTACTTC. This gives the protein CASSDRIRANSYEQYF.

This rearrangement joins TRBV6-1 to TRBJ1-4; 10 bases align to TRBD1. With 5 bases clipped from V and 7 bases from J, the junction kept 4 bases outside the gene matches. Germline V CDR1 and CDR2: MNHNS, SASEGT. The CDR3 is 14 amino acids. Here the CDR3 DNA reads TGTGCCAGCAGTATGGGACAGGGGTTTGAAAAACTGTTTTTT. Residues: CASSMGQGFEKLFF.

The chain carries TRBV7-4 and TRBJ2-7; 10 bases line up with TRBD2. The CDR3 is 14 amino acids. The germline CDR1 and CDR2 sequences are SGHVT and SQSDAQ. V shed 1 base, J shed 4 bases, and the junction held 1 base outside the gene matches. CDR3 nucleotide sequence: TGTGCCAGCAGCTTAGAACTAGCGGGGTACGAGCAGTACTTC. Translation: CASSLELAGYEQYF.

V is TRBV28 and J is TRBJ2-2, with D unresolved. Trimming pared 2 bases from V and 5 bases from J, leaving 12 bases between. Germline lookup yields CDR1 MDHEN and CDR2 SYDVKM. The CDR3 totals 15 residues. CDR3 sequence reads: CASSLASAFTGELFF. In DNA, the CDR3 is TGTGCCAGCAGTTTAGCTTCAGCATTTACCGGGGAGCTGTTTTTT.

The chain carries TRBV6-1 and TRBJ2-3; 11 bases match TRBD2. This CDR3 comprises 16 residues. Germline assignment: CDR1 MNHNS and CDR2 SASEGT. The junction had 3 bases not matched to a gene; V was cut back by 4 bases and J by 0 bases. CDR3 DNA sequence: TGTGCCAGCAGTGTACTAGCGGGAGTTAGCACAGATACGCAGTATTTT. Translation gives CASSVLAGVSTDTQYF.

The V gene is TRBV6-1, the J gene TRBJ2-2; a possible D gene is TRBD1 (6 bases). The V gene lost 3 bases and the J gene lost 4 bases, with 9 bases spanning the gap. The CDR3 runs to 14 residues. The germline V gene encodes CDR1 MNHNS and CDR2 SASEGT. DNA of the CDR3: TGTGCCAGCAGTGACACAGGGCCCACCGGGGAGCTGTTTTTT. Translation gives CASSDTGPTGELFF.

This chain links TRBV28 with TRBJ1-5, with D hard to call. Trimming stripped 6 bases from V and 7 bases from J, with 13 bases between. The germline gives CDR1 MDHEN, CDR2 SYDVKM. The CDR3 has 13 residues. CDR3 DNA: TGTGCCAGCAGAGTTTACCCGGGGCAGCCCCAGCATTTT. Translation gives CASRVYPGQPQHF.